The entry below gives a single TCR beta chain sequence along with its context. Its antigen is as yet unknown. Germline trimming cut 0 bases from V and 4 bases from J; bases unmatched to any gene: 4. The CDR3 runs to 15 residues. CDR1 is SGHRS and CDR2 is YFSETQ in the germline V gene. The data are from a study of cytomegalovirus exposure and HLA in healthy donors. Amplification used 60 Vbeta primers and 13 Jbeta primers. Repertoires were generated with immunoSEQ multiplex PCR, while TCRdb's copy carries only in-frame clones and drops some. Seen here are 90,000 to 120,000 clones, 55% to 75% observed once, and the top ten hold 3% to 4%. These donors counted as nominally healthy when sampled, but unrecorded immune exposures were likely. Study results and caveats: TRBV6-2, TRBV6-3 and some other V segments were unresolvable in 87-base-pair reads.

This TCR was recovered from a man younger than 45 in good health and CMV-seropositive. The chain links TRBV5-1 to TRBJ2-1, with 7 bases identical to TRBD1. Sequencing used PBMCs. CDR3 sequence reads: CASSLEGATYNEQFF. CDR3 in DNA: TGCGCCAGCAGCTTGGAGGGGGCTACTTACAATGAGCAGTTCTTC. Supplemented by reference TRBV5-1 and TRBJ2-1, the full variable domain reads KAGVTQTPRYLIKTRGQQVTLSCSPISGHRSVSWYQQTPGQGLQFLFEYFSETQRNKGNFPGRFSGRQFSNSRSEMNVSTLELGDSALYLCASSLEGATYNEQFFGPGTRLTVL.